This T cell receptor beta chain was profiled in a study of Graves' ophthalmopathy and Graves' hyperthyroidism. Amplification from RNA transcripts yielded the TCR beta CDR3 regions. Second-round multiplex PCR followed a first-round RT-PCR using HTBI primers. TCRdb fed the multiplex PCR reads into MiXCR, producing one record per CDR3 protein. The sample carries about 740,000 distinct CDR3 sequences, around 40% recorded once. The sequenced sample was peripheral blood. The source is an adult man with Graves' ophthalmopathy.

This CDR3 reads CASKPGTARFEEQYF. DNA of the CDR3: TGTGCCAGCAAGCCGGGGACAGCCCGGTTCGAGGAGCAGTACTTC. The rearrangement links TRBV7-9 to TRBJ2-7; the match to TRBD1 covers 7 bases. Germline values: CDR1 SEHNR, CDR2 FQNEAQ (reference sequence). V lost 7 bases, J lost 7 bases, and 16 bases stayed unmatched. There are 15 residues in the CDR3. The full variable domain, with the rest looked up from reference TRBV7-9 and TRBJ2-7, is DTGVSQNPRHKITKRGQNVTFRCDPISEHNRLYWYRQTLGQGPEFLTYFQNEAQLEKSRLLSDRFSAERPKGSFSTLEIQRTEQGDSAMYLCASKPGTARFEEQYFGPGTRLTVT.